This TCR beta chain stems from a study of blood T cell repertoires in COVID-19. Study details: Samples of COVID-19 (acute and convalescent) were obtained from the United States, Italy and Spain.

CDR1 and CDR2 (germline): SGHRS, YFSETQ. V was clipped by 4 bases and J by 2 bases, with 12 bases between them. CDR3 length: 14 amino acids. Study processing details: Quantification of nucleated cells was approximated via reference gene primer amplification. Sequencing used immunoSEQ multiplex PCR; TCRdb keeps in-frame clones, though not all of them. D and trimming come from the DNA, and the V and J calls and clone size come from that table. Among about 58,000 clones listed, 80% to 95% were seen once. The specimen was peripheral blood. The clonotype was recovered from a middle-aged man with active COVID-19. This chain links TRBV5-1 with TRBJ1-1; the D gene is possibly TRBD1 (5 bases). The CDR3 DNA is TGCGCCAGCAGCACACTACAGGCTAACACTGAAGCTTTCTTT. Translated, it gives CASSTLQANTEAFF.